This record looks at one TCR beta chain sequence and its context. Only in-frame clones appear in the TCRdb table, and some are missing; sequencing was by immunoSEQ multiplex PCR. Seen here are approximately 330,000 clones, 73% observed once, and the top ten hold under 11%. The data originate from a study of shared clonotypes between healthy human individuals. Germline loops: CDR1 MGHDK, CDR2 SYGVNS. The V gene lost 4 bases and the J gene lost 0 bases, with 10 bases spanning the gap. The CDR3 extends over 16 amino acids. This chain uses TRBV25-1 with TRBJ2-6; no clear D. This clonotype was sampled from a man younger than 45 in good health. Sequenced material: memory CD4+ T cells sorted from blood. Regarding subset: CD45RA-negative fraction. The CDR3 DNA follows: TGTGCCAGCAGTGGAGTTAGGCTCTCTGGGGCCAACGTCCTGACTTTC. Its protein product is CASSGVRLSGANVLTF.